This T cell receptor beta chain comes out of a study of CD8 T cell repertoires and HIV-1 epitope variants. Study overall: Tested: three Gag epitope families, Nef HW9 and YT9. 1M T cells were kept uncultured as a baseline. Study conclusions and caveats: Most of the nine antigen-specific clonotypes appeared cross-reactive to autologous or escape variants.

This CDR3 region has 15 residues. Germline V gene sequence: CDR1 SGHNT, CDR2 YYREEE (reference sequence). V gave up 3 bases and J gave up 2 bases; unmatched junction bases: 3. On this clone: Its antigen is unknown.

Method: immunoSEQ multiplex PCR; TCRdb's copy keeps in-frame clones and lacks some. The sample holds 80,000 to 95,000 clones, 70% to 75% seen once. The chain recombines TRBV5-4 with TRBJ2-7; 12 positions agree with TRBD2. The source material was uncultured baseline CD8+ T cells from peripheral blood mononuclear cells (PBMCs). The receptor was isolated from a male donor with HIV. This CDR3 is CASSWRLAGAYEQYF. The CDR3 coding sequence is TGTGCCAGCAGCTGGAGACTAGCGGGGGCCTACGAGCAGTACTTC. Full variable domain (rest looked up from reference TRBV5-4 and TRBJ2-7): ETGVTQSPTHLIKTRGQQVTLRCSSQSGHNTVSWYQQALGQGPQFIFQYYREEENGRGNFPPRFSGLQFPNYSSELNVNALELDDSALYLCASSWRLAGAYEQYFGPGTRLTVT.